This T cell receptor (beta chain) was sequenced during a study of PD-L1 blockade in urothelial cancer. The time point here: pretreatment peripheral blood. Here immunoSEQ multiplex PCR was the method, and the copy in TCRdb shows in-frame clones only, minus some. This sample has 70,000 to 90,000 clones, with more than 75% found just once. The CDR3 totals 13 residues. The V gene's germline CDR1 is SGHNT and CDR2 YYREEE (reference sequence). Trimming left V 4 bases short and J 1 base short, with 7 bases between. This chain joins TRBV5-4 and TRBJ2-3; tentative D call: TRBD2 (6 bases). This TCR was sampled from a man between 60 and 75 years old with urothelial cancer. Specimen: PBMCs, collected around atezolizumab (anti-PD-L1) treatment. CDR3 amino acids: CASSQRGTDTQYF. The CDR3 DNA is TGTGCCAGCAGCCAGCGGGGCACAGATACGCAGTATTTT.